This T cell receptor beta chain derives from a study of a mutant IDH1 vaccine in newly diagnosed glioma. Study-wide background: There were roughly 62% males and approximately 38% females among treated patients, whose mean age was about 44 years. Therapy received beforehand was radiotherapy, temozolomide, or both, with most patients given both. Notes on the study in general: Top peripheral T cell clonotype shifts appeared unrelated to pseudoprogression. Vaccine-induced responses were seen in under 95% of patients, spanning several MHC alleles.

Clones were read by immunoSEQ multiplex PCR, and TCRdb kept only the in-frame ones, dropping some. The sample yields roughly 84,000 clones, about 80% seen once. The CDR3 runs 14 residues. The germline V and J ends were trimmed by 1 base and 4 bases, with 8 bases remaining between them. Germline-derived CDR1 and CDR2 are SGHRS and YFSETQ. This clone is a singleton in its sample. Its antigen remains unknown. Time point indicated: baseline, week 1 (first vaccination visit). Treatment given: pre-vaccination baseline after standard-of-care therapy. The sample here was PBMCs, taken from a glioma patient treated with radiotherapy, temozolomide or both. The clonotype comes from a man aged 35-49 years with glioma. Some clones in this sample may be carry-over from other donors' samples. This chain joins TRBV5-1 and TRBJ1-4; D is uncertain. Here the CDR3 DNA reads TGCGCCAGCAGCTTGTCAGGTGTTAATGAAAAACTGTTTTTT. Its protein product is CASSLSGVNEKLFF.